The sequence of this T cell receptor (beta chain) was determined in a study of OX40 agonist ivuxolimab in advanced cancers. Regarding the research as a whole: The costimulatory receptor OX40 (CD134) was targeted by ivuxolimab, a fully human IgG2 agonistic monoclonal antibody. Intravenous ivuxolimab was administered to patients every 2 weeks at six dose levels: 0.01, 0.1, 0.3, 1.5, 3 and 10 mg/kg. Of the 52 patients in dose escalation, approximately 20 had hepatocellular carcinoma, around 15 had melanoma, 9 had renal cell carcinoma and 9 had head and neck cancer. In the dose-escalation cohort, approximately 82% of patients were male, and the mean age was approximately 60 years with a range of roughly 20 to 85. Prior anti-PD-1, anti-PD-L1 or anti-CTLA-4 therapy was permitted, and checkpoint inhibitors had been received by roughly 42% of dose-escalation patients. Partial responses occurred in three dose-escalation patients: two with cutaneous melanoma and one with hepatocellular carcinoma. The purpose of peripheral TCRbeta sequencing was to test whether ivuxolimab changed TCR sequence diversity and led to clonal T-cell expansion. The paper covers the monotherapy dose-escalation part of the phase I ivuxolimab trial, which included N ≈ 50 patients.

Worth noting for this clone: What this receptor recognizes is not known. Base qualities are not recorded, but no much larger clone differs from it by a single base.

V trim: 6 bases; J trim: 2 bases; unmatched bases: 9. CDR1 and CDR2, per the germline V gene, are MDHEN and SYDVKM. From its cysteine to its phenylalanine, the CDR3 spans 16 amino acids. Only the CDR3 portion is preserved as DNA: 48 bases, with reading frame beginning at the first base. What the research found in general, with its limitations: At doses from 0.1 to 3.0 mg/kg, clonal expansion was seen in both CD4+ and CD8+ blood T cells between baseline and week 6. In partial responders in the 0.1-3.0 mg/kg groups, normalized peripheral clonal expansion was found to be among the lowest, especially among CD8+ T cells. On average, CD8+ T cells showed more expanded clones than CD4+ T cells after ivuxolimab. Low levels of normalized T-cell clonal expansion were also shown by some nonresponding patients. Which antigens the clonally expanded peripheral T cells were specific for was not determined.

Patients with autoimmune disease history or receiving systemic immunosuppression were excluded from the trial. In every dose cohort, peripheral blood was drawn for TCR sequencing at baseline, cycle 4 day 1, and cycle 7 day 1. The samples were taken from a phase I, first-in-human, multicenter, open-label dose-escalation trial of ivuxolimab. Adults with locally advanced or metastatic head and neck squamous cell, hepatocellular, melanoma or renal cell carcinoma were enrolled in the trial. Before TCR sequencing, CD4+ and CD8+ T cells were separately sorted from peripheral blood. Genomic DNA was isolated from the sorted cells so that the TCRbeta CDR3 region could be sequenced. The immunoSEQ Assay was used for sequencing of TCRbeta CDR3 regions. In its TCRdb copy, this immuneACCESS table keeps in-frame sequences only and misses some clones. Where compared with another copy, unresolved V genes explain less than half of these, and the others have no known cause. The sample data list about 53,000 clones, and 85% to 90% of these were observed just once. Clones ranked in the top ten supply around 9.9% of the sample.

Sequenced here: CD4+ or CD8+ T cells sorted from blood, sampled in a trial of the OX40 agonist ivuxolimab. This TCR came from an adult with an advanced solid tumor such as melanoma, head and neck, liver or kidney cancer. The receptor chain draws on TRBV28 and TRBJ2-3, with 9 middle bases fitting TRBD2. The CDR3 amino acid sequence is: CASRTSGPNPTDTQYF. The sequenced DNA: TGTGCCAGCAGGACTAGCGGTCCAAACCCCACAGATACGCAGTATTTT.